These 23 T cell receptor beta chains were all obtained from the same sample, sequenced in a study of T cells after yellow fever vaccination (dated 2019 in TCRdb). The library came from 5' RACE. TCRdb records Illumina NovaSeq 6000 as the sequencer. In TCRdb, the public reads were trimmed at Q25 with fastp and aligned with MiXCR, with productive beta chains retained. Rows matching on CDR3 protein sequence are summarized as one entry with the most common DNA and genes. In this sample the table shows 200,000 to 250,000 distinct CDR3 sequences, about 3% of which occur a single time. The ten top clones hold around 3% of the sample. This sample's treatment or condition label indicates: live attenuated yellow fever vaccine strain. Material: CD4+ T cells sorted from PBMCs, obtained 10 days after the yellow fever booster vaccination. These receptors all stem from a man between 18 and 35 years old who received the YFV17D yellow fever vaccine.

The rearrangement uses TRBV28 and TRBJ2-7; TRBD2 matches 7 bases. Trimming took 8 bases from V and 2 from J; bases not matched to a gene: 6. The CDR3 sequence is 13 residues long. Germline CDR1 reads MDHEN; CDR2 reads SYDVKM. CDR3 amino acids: CASVPSGTYEQYV. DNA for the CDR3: TGTGCCAGCGTTCCTAGCGGAACCTACGAGCAGTACGTC.

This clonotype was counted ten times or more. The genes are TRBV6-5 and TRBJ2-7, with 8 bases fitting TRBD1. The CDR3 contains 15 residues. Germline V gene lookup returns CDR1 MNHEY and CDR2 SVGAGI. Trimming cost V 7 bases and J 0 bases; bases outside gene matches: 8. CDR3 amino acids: CASNSGGADSYEQYF. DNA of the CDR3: TGTGCCAGCAATTCAGGGGGCGCGGACTCCTACGAGCAGTACTTC.

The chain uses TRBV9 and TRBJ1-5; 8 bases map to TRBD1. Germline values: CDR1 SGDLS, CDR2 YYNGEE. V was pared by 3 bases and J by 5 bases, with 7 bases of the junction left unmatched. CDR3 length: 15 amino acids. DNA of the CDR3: TGTGCCAGCAGCGCCCAGGGGGCTAGGTATCAGCCCCAGCATTTT. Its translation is CASSAQGARYQPQHF. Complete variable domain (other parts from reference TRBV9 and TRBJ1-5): DSGVTQTPKHLITATGQRVTLRCSPRSGDLSVYWYQQSLDQGLQFLIQYYNGEERAKGNILERFSAQQFPDLHSELNLSSLELGDSALYFCASSAQGARYQPQHFGDGTRLSIL.

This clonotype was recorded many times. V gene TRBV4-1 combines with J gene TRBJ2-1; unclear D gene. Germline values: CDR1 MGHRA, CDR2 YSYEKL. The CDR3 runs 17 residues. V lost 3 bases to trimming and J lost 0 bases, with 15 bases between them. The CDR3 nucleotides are TGCGCCAGCAGCCAGACCTCCAGACTTAGCTCCTACAATGAGCAGTTCTTC. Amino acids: CASSQTSRLSSYNEQFF.

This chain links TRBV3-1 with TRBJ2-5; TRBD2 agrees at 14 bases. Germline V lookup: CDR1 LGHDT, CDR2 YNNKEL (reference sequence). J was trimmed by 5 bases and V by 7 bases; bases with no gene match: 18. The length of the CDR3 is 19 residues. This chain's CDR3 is CASTRFAWTSGGFRETQYF. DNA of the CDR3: TGTGCCAGCACCCGTTTTGCTTGGACTAGCGGGGGGTTCCGGGAGACCCAGTACTTC.

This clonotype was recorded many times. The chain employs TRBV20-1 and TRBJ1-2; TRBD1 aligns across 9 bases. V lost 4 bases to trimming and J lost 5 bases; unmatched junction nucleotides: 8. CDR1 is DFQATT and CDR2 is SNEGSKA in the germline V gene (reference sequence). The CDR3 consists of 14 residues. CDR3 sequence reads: CSATTPGQGYGYTF. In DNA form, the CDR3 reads TGCAGTGCTACCACCCCGGGACAGGGATATGGCTACACCTTC.

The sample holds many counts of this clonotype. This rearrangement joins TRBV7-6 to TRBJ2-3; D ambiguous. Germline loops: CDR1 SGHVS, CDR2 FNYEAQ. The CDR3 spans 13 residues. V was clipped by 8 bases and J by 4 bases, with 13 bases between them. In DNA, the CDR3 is TGTGCCAGCGCCCAAGTTGGGGCAGATACGCAGTATTTT. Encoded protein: CASAQVGADTQYF.

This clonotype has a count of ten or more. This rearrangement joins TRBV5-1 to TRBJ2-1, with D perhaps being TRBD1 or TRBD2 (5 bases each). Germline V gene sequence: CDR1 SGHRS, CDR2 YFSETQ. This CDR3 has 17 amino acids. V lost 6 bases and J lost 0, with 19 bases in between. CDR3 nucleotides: TGCGCCAGCAAACCTTTATCCGGGACCGTCTCCTACAATGAGCAGTTCTTC. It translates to CASKPLSGTVSYNEQFF. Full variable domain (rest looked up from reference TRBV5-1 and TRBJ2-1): KAGVTQTPRYLIKTRGQQVTLSCSPISGHRSVSWYQQTPGQGLQFLFEYFSETQRNKGNFPGRFSGRQFSNSRSEMNVSTLELGDSALYLCASKPLSGTVSYNEQFFGPGTRLTVL.

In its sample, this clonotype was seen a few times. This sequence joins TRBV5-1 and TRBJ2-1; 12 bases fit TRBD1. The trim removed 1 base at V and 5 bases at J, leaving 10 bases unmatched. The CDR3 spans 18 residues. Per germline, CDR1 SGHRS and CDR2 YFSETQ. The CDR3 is CASSLRPPGQGANNEQFF. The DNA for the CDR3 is TGCGCCAGCAGCTTGAGGCCCCCGGGACAGGGGGCGAACAATGAGCAGTTCTTC.

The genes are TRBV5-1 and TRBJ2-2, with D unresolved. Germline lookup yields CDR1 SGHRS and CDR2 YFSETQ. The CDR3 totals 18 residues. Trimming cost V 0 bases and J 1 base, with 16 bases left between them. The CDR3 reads CASSLDTMSLRNTGELFF. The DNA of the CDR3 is TGCGCCAGCAGCTTGGATACGATGAGCCTAAGGAACACCGGGGAGCTGTTTTTT. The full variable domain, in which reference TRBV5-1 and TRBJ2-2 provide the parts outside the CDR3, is KAGVTQTPRYLIKTRGQQVTLSCSPISGHRSVSWYQQTPGQGLQFLFEYFSETQRNKGNFPGRFSGRQFSNSRSEMNVSTLELGDSALYLCASSLDTMSLRNTGELFFGEGSRLTVL.

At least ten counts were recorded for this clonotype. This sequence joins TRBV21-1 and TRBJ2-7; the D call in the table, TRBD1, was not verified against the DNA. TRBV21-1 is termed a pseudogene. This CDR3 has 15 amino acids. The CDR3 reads CASSKRTGGKCEQYV. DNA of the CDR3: TGTGCCAGCAGCAAAAGGACAGGGGGCAAGTGCGAGCAGTACGTC.

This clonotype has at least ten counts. The CDR3, as DNA: TGTGCCAGCAGCTTAGACAGTAACACTGAAGCTTTCTTT. Its protein is CASSLDSNTEAFF. The V and J genes are TRBV7-2 and TRBJ1-1; no clear D gene. The germline V gene has CDR1 SGHTA and CDR2 FQGNSA. V was cut by 1 base and J by 2 bases, with 5 bases left in between. The CDR3 runs 13 residues.

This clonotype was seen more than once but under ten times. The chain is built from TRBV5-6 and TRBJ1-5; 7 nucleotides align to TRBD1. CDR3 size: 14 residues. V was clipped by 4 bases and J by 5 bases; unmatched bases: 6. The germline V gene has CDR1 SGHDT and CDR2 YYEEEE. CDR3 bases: TGTGCCAGCAGCCGGAAGGGGGCGTATCAGCCCCAGCATTTT. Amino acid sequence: CASSRKGAYQPQHF.

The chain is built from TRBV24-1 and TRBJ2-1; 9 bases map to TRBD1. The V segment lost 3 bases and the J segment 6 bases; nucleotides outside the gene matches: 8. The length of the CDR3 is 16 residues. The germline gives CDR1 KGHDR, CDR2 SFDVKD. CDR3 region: CATSDPPGQGINEQFF. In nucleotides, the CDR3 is TGTGCCACCAGTGATCCACCGGGACAGGGAATCAATGAGCAGTTCTTC.

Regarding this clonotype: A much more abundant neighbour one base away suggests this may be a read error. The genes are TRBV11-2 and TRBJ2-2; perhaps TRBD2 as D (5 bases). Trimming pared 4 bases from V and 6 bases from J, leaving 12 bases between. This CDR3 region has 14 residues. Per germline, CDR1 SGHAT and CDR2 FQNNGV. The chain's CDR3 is CASSSLRGSGELFF. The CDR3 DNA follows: TGTGCCAGCAGCTCACTCCGGGGATCCGGGGAGCTGTTTTTT.

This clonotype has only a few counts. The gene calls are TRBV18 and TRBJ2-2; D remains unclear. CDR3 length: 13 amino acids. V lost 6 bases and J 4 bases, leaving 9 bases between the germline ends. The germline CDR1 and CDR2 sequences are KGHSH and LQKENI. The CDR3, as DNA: TGTGCCAGCTCCGATGGGGTCACCGGGGAGCTGTTTTTT. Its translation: CASSDGVTGELFF. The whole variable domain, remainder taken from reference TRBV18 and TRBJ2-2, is NAGVMQNPRHLVRRRGQEARLRCSPMKGHSHVYWYRQLPEEGLKFMVYLQKENIIDESGMPKERFSAEFPKEGPSILRIQQVVRGDSAAYFCASSDGVTGELFFGEGSRLTVL.

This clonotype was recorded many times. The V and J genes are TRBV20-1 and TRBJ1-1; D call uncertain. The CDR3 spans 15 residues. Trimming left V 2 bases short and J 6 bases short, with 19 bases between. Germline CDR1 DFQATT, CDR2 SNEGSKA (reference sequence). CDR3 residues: CSARRTFEAAAEAFF. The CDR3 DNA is TGCAGTGCTAGACGAACCTTTGAAGCTGCAGCTGAAGCTTTCTTT.

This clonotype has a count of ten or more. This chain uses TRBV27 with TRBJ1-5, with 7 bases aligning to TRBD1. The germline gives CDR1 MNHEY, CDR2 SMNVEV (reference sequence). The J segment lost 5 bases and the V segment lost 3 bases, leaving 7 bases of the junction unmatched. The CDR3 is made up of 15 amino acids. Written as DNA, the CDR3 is TGTGCCAGCAGTTTCCGCGACAGGGCCCATCAGCCCCAGCATTTT. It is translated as CASSFRDRAHQPQHF.

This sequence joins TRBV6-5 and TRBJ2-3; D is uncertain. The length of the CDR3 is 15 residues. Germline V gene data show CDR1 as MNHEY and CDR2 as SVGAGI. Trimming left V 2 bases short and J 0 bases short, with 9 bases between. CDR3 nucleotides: TGTGCCAGCAGTTACCGATCGTCTAGCACAGATACGCAGTATTTT. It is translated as CASSYRSSSTDTQYF.

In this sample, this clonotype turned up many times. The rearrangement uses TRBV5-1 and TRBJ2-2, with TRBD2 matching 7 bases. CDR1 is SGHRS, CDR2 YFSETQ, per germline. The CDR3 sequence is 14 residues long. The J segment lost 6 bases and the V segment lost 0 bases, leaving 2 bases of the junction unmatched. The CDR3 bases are TGCGCCAGCAGCTTGGCTAGCGGCGCCGGGGAGCTGTTTTTT. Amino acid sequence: CASSLASGAGELFF. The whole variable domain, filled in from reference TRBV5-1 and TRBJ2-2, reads KAGVTQTPRYLIKTRGQQVTLSCSPISGHRSVSWYQQTPGQGLQFLFEYFSETQRNKGNFPGRFSGRQFSNSRSEMNVSTLELGDSALYLCASSLASGAGELFFGEGSRLTVL.

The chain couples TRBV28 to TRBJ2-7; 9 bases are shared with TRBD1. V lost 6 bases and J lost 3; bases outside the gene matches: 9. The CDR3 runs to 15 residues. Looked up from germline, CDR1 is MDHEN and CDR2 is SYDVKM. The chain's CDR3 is CASRPPGTGHYEQYF. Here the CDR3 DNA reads TGTGCCAGCAGGCCCCCCGGGACAGGGCACTACGAGCAGTACTTC.

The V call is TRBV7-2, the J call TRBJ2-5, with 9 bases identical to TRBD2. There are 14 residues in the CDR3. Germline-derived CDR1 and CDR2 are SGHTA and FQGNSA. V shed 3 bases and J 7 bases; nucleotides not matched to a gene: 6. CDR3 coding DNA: TGTGCCAGCAGCTTCCAGCGGGGGGATGGGACCCAGTACTTC. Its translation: CASSFQRGDGTQYF.

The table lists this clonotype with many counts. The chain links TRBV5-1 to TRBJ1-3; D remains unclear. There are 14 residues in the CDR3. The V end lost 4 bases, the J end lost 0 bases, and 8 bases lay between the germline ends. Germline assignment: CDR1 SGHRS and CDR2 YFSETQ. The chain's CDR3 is CASSQSVSGNTIYF. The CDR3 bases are TGCGCCAGCAGCCAGTCGGTCTCTGGAAACACCATATATTTT.